Following are 2 T cell receptor beta chains from one sample sequenced in a study of T cell responses to AZD1222 COVID-19 vaccine (dated by TCRdb to the early 2020s). Library prep was done by the immunoSEQ multiplex PCR assay. As stored in TCRdb, this immuneACCESS dataset retains in-frame rearrangements with V and J assigned. A fraction of the clones does not appear; measured against another copy, unresolved V genes explain less than half of the discrepancy, and the remainder lacks a known reason. Recorded for this sample are approximately 140,000 clones; approximately 90% of them occurred a single time. About 4% of the sample belongs to the ten largest clones. The sample's time point, from its label and the paper: about 28 days (+/-7) after the second vaccine dose. Material: peripheral blood, obtained 28 days after the second AZD1222 dose. These TCRs come from an adult who received the AZD1222 COVID-19 vaccine.

Here the CDR3 DNA reads TGTGCCAGCAGCTTTTCGGGTTCCCCCCAGGGTGAAAAACTGTTTTTT. Amino acid sequence: CASSFSGSPQGEKLFF. The V gene is TRBV7-9, the J gene TRBJ1-4; a possible D gene is TRBD1 (5 bases). Germline V gene data show CDR1 as SEHNR and CDR2 as FQNEAQ (reference sequence). The CDR3 is 16 residues long. V was shortened by 3 bases and J by 7 bases, with 18 bases between the two germline ends.

DNA of the CDR3: TGTGCCAGCAGCGCTGGGACATCCTCCTACGAGCAGTACTTC. This translates into CASSAGTSSYEQYF. The chain employs TRBV9 and TRBJ2-7, with D maybe TRBD1 (6 bases). Germline V gives CDR1 SGDLS, CDR2 YYNGEE. V gave up 3 bases and J gave up 0 bases, with 10 bases separating them. The CDR3 is made up of 14 amino acids.